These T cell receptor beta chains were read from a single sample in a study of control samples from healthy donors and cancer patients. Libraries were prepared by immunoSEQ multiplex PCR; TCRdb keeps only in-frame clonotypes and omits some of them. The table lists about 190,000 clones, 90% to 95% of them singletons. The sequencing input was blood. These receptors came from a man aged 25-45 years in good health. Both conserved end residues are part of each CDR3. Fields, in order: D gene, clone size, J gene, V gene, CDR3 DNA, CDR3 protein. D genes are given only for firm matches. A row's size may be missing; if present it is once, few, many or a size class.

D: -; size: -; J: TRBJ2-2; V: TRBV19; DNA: TGTGCCAGTAGTATAATCCCGCTTAGGACCGGGGAGCTGTTTTTT; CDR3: CASSIIPLRTGELFF
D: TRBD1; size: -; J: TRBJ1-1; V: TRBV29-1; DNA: TGCAGCGTAGGAAAGACAGGGGGTATAAACACTGAAGCTTTCTTT; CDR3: CSVGKTGGINTEAFF
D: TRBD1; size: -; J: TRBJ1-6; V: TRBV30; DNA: TGTGCCTGGTCTCCCGGACAGGGAGAATCACCCCTCCACTTT; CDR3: CAWSPGQGESPLHF
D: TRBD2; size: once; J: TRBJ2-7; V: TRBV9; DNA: TGTGCCAGCAGCGAGGGCCTAGGGTCGCGGGGACTATACGAGCAGTACTTC; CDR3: CASSEGLGSRGLYEQYF
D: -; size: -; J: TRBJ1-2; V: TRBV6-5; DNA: TGTGCCAGCCTACGGACAGCGGGCTACACCTTC; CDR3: CASLRTAGYTF
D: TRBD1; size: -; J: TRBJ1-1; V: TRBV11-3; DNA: TGTGCCAGCAGCGTCGACAGGGGGAACACTGAAGCTTTCTTT; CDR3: CASSVDRGNTEAFF
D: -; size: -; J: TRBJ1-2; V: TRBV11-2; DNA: TGTGCCAGCAGCTTAGGGGGTGGTGGCTACACCTTC; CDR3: CASSLGGGGYTF
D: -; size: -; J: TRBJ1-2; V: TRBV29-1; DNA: TGCAGCGTCCCGGAGAGAGCCCTCCGTGGCTACACCTTC; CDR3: CSVPERALRGYTF
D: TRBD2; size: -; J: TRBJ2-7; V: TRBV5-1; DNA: TGCGCCAGCAATGCGGGGGGGCTTGGTTACGAGCAGTACTTC; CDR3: CASNAGGLGYEQYF
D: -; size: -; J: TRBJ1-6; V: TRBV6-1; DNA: TGTGCCAGCAGTGAAGGGGGCCTCCGGTTCCCCCTCCACTTT; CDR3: CASSEGGLRFPLHF
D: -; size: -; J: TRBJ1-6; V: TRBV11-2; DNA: TGTGCCAGCAGCTTGGGTTGGGGAGAAGTGGGGGTTTCACCCCTCCACTTT; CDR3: CASSLGWGEVGVSPLHF
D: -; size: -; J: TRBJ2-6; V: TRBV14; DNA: TGTGCCAGCAGCCGACGGTCCTCTGGGGCCAACGTCCTGACTTTC; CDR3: CASSRRSSGANVLTF
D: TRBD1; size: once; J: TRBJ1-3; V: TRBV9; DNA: TGTGCCAGCAGCGGGACCGGGACAGGTGTAAACACCATATATTTT; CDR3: CASSGTGTGVNTIYF
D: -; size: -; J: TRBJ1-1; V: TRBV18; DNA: TGTGCCAGCTCACCAGATCTTGGGGGGTACACTGAAGCTTTCTTT; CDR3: CASSPDLGGYTEAFF
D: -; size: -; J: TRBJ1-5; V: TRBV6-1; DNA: TGTGCCAGCAGTGAACGTGGGCCCTCTAGCAATCAGCCCCAGCATTTT; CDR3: CASSERGPSSNQPQHF
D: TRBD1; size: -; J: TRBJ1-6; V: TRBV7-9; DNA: TGTGCCAGCAGCTTGATGACCGGCGGACAGGGTCTCAATTCACCCCTCCACTTT; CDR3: CASSLMTGGQGLNSPLHF
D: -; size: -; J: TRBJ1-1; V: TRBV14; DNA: TGTGCCAGCAGCCAAGGGGCAAGGGCTTCCACTGAAGCTTTCTTT; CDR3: CASSQGARASTEAFF
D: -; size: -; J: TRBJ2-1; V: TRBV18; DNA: TGTGCCAGCTCACCCGAAGGATTAAGGATAAACAATGAGCAGTTCTTC; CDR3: CASSPEGLRINNEQFF
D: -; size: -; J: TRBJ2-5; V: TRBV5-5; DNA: TGTGCCAGCAGCTGGGGGAGAGACTTACAAGAGACCCAGTACTTC; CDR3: CASSWGRDLQETQYF
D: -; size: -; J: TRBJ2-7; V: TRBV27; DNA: TGTGCCAGCAGTTTAAAGATAGGCAACGACGAGCAGTACTTC; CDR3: CASSLKIGNDEQYF
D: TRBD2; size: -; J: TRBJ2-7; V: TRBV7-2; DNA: TGTGCCAGCAGGTTGGGCGGGGGTTCCTACGAGCAGTACTTC; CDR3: CASRLGGGSYEQYF
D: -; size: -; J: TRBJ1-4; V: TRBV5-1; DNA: TGCGCCAGCAAGCCAGGACGGGGTAGTGAAAAACTGTTTTTT; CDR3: CASKPGRGSEKLFF
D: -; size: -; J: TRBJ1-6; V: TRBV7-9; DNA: TGTGCCAGCAGCTTAGAAGGAACAGGGAGGGGATCACCCCTCCACTTT; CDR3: CASSLEGTGRGSPLHF
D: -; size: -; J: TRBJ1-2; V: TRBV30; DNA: TGTGCCTGGGCCCCGGCGGGTTTCTACTATGGCTACACCTTC; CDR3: CAWAPAGFYYGYTF